This is a list of T cell receptor beta chains from one sample in a study of PD-L1 blockade in urothelial cancer. Sequenced by immunoSEQ multiplex PCR; TCRdb stores in-frame clones only, minus some. The sample carries approximately 90,000 clones, about four fifths recorded once. The sequencing used PBMCs, collected around atezolizumab (anti-PD-L1) treatment. The receptors were gathered from a man aged 55 to 70 with urothelial cancer. Both conserved end residues are part of each CDR3. Each record gives: V gene, D gene, clone size, J gene, CDR3 protein, CDR3 DNA. The D gene is left open where the match is weak. Only part of the rows carry a size: once, few, many, or a class if the clone is expanded.

v_gene: TRBV5-4
d_gene: .
abundance: .
j_gene: TRBJ2-1
CDR3aa: CASSTTGLIYEQFF
CDR3nt: TGTGCCAGCAGCACGACGGGACTCATATATGAGCAGTTCTTC

v_gene: TRBV6-1
d_gene: TRBD1
abundance: .
j_gene: TRBJ1-1
CDR3aa: CASTAGGYTEAFF
CDR3nt: TGTGCCAGCACCGCAGGGGGCTACACTGAAGCTTTCTTT

v_gene: TRBV6-5
d_gene: TRBD1
abundance: .
j_gene: TRBJ2-1
CDR3aa: CASSYEVGQGARKQFF
CDR3nt: TGTGCCAGCAGTTACGAGGTCGGACAGGGGGCGAGGAAGCAGTTCTTC

v_gene: TRBV18
d_gene: .
abundance: .
j_gene: TRBJ1-5
CDR3aa: CASSPDRQGQPQHF
CDR3nt: TGTGCCAGCTCCCCCGACAGGCAGGGACAGCCCCAGCATTTT

v_gene: TRBV6-1
d_gene: TRBD1
abundance: few
j_gene: TRBJ2-7
CDR3aa: CASSPGQGAGQYF
CDR3nt: TGTGCCAGTTCACCGGGACAGGGGGCTGGGCAGTACTTC

v_gene: TRBV5-4
d_gene: .
abundance: .
j_gene: TRBJ2-5
CDR3aa: CASSLAGVGTQYF
CDR3nt: TGTGCCAGCAGCTTGGCAGGGGTCGGGACCCAGTACTTC

v_gene: TRBV10-2
d_gene: TRBD2
abundance: .
j_gene: TRBJ2-7
CDR3aa: CASSAVAGAEQYF
CDR3nt: TGCGCCAGCAGTGCTGTAGCGGGGGCCGAGCAGTACTTC

v_gene: TRBV7-9
d_gene: TRBD1
abundance: .
j_gene: TRBJ2-6
CDR3aa: CASSLTGGAGANVLTF
CDR3nt: TGTGCCAGCAGCCTGACAGGGGGCGCTGGGGCCAACGTCCTGACTTTC

v_gene: TRBV4-1
d_gene: .
abundance: .
j_gene: TRBJ1-4
CDR3aa: CASSRDGQPNEKLFF
CDR3nt: TGCGCCAGCAGCCGCGACGGACAGCCTAATGAAAAACTGTTTTTT

v_gene: TRBV5-4
d_gene: .
abundance: .
j_gene: TRBJ2-3
CDR3aa: CASSSRTEGTDTQYF
CDR3nt: TGTGCCAGCAGCTCACGGACAGAGGGCACAGATACGCAGTATTTT

v_gene: TRBV6-5
d_gene: .
abundance: .
j_gene: TRBJ1-3
CDR3aa: CASTDTSSGNTIYF
CDR3nt: TGTGCCAGCACCGACACTAGCTCTGGAAACACCATATATTTT

v_gene: TRBV7-9
d_gene: .
abundance: .
j_gene: TRBJ2-7
CDR3aa: CASGSSRQNYEQYF
CDR3nt: TGTGCCAGCGGTAGCAGTCGACAGAACTACGAGCAGTACTTC

v_gene: TRBV29-1
d_gene: .
abundance: .
j_gene: TRBJ1-1
CDR3aa: CSVDEKEWVNTEAFF
CDR3nt: TGCAGCGTTGACGAAAAGGAGTGGGTGAACACTGAAGCTTTCTTT

v_gene: TRBV10-3
d_gene: TRBD2
abundance: .
j_gene: TRBJ2-1
CDR3aa: CAIRAGEYNEQFF
CDR3nt: TGTGCCATCAGAGCGGGGGAGTACAATGAGCAGTTCTTC

v_gene: TRBV4-2
d_gene: TRBD2
abundance: few
j_gene: TRBJ2-5
CDR3aa: CASSQVTSGGVRETQYF
CDR3nt: TGTGCCAGCAGCCAAGTTACTAGCGGGGGTGTCCGGGAGACCCAGTACTTC

v_gene: TRBV5-4
d_gene: TRBD2
abundance: .
j_gene: TRBJ2-1
CDR3aa: CASSQETSGIYNEQFF
CDR3nt: TGTGCCAGCAGCCAGGAAACTAGCGGAATCTACAATGAGCAGTTCTTC

v_gene: TRBV5-1
d_gene: TRBD1
abundance: .
j_gene: TRBJ2-5
CDR3aa: CASSVGTARQETQYF
CDR3nt: TGCGCCAGCAGCGTGGGGACAGCAAGACAAGAGACCCAGTACTTC

v_gene: TRBV19
d_gene: .
abundance: .
j_gene: TRBJ2-7
CDR3aa: CASSIVDSYEQYF
CDR3nt: TGTGCCAGTAGTATTGTAGACTCCTACGAGCAGTACTTC

v_gene: TRBV6-5
d_gene: .
abundance: .
j_gene: TRBJ2-7
CDR3aa: CASSQPTGGAYEQYF
CDR3nt: TGTGCCAGCAGTCAACCCACAGGGGGGGCCTACGAGCAGTACTTC

v_gene: TRBV7-9
d_gene: .
abundance: .
j_gene: TRBJ1-1
CDR3aa: CASSLTGSVNTEAFF
CDR3nt: TGTGCCAGCAGCTTAACAGGGAGTGTGAACACTGAAGCTTTCTTT

v_gene: TRBV27
d_gene: TRBD2
abundance: .
j_gene: TRBJ2-6
CDR3aa: CASSYDRPRAGRGGANVLTF
CDR3nt: TGTGCCAGCAGCTATGATCGCCCCCGTGCGGGGAGGGGAGGGGCCAACGTCCTGACTTTC

v_gene: TRBV28
d_gene: .
abundance: .
j_gene: TRBJ2-3
CDR3aa: CASRFRRGGDTQYF
CDR3nt: TGTGCCAGCAGATTTAGAAGGGGGGGAGATACGCAGTATTTT

v_gene: TRBV7-9
d_gene: .
abundance: .
j_gene: TRBJ1-3
CDR3aa: CASSRAENSGNTIYF
CDR3nt: TGTGCCAGCAGCCGCGCCGAGAACTCTGGAAACACCATATATTTT

v_gene: TRBV19
d_gene: TRBD1
abundance: few
j_gene: TRBJ1-1
CDR3aa: CASSSEQGWNTEAFF
CDR3nt: TGTGCCAGTAGTAGCGAACAGGGGTGGAACACTGAAGCTTTCTTT

v_gene: TRBV5-1
d_gene: TRBD1
abundance: .
j_gene: TRBJ1-1
CDR3aa: CASSFRTGNTEAFF
CDR3nt: TGCGCCAGCAGCTTTCGGACAGGCAACACTGAAGCTTTCTTT

v_gene: TRBV12-5
d_gene: TRBD1
abundance: .
j_gene: TRBJ2-3
CDR3aa: CASGFTLIPRQGAIDTQYF
CDR3nt: TGTGCTAGTGGTTTCACCCTAATACCCAGACAGGGGGCAATAGATACGCAGTATTTT

v_gene: TRBV5-4
d_gene: .
abundance: .
j_gene: TRBJ2-7
CDR3aa: CASSRDGGGLLYEQYF
CDR3nt: TGTGCCAGCAGCCGGGATGGTGGGGGCCTCCTATACGAGCAGTACTTC

v_gene: TRBV19
d_gene: .
abundance: .
j_gene: TRBJ2-1
CDR3aa: CASSNLLGGEQFF
CDR3nt: TGTGCCAGTAGCAACCTTCTAGGGGGTGAGCAGTTCTTC

v_gene: TRBV5-3
d_gene: TRBD1
abundance: .
j_gene: TRBJ2-7
CDR3aa: CARSLTGAREQYF
CDR3nt: TGTGCCAGAAGCTTGACAGGGGCACGGGAGCAGTACTTC

v_gene: TRBV28
d_gene: TRBD2
abundance: .
j_gene: TRBJ2-3
CDR3aa: CASSPYPTTLTSSTDTQYF
CDR3nt: TGTGCCAGCAGTCCCTACCCCACCACCCTGACTAGCAGCACAGATACGCAGTATTTT

v_gene: TRBV19
d_gene: .
abundance: .
j_gene: TRBJ1-5
CDR3aa: CASMRFTSNQPQHF
CDR3nt: TGTGCCAGTATGAGGTTCACCAGCAATCAGCCCCAGCATTTT

v_gene: TRBV28
d_gene: TRBD2
abundance: .
j_gene: TRBJ2-1
CDR3aa: CATETSPNEQFF
CDR3nt: TGTGCCACCGAGACTAGCCCCAATGAGCAGTTCTTC

v_gene: TRBV7-9
d_gene: TRBD1
abundance: .
j_gene: TRBJ1-1
CDR3aa: CAGQGQENTEAFF
CDR3nt: TGTGCTGGGCAGGGACAGGAGAACACTGAAGCTTTCTTT

v_gene: TRBV4-2
d_gene: TRBD2
abundance: once
j_gene: TRBJ2-7
CDR3aa: CASSLGLAGGPRNEQYF
CDR3nt: TGTGCCAGCAGCCTAGGACTAGCGGGGGGGCCTCGGAACGAGCAGTACTTC

v_gene: TRBV27
d_gene: .
abundance: .
j_gene: TRBJ2-1
CDR3aa: CASSLSQADYNEQFF
CDR3nt: TGTGCCAGCAGTTTGTCCCAGGCCGACTACAATGAGCAGTTCTTC

v_gene: TRBV28
d_gene: TRBD1
abundance: .
j_gene: TRBJ2-7
CDR3aa: CASSSSGTGYREQYF
CDR3nt: TGTGCCAGCAGTTCCTCCGGGACAGGGTATCGCGAGCAGTACTTC

v_gene: TRBV5-1
d_gene: .
abundance: .
j_gene: TRBJ1-1
CDR3aa: CASSLGTGVNTEAFF
CDR3nt: TGCGCCAGCAGCTTGGGGACGGGAGTGAACACTGAAGCTTTCTTT

v_gene: TRBV7-9
d_gene: TRBD1
abundance: .
j_gene: TRBJ1-2
CDR3aa: CASSLGTGGGVNYGYTF
CDR3nt: TGTGCCAGCAGCTTAGGCACAGGGGGAGGAGTGAACTATGGCTACACCTTC

v_gene: TRBV6-5
d_gene: TRBD1
abundance: .
j_gene: TRBJ2-7
CDR3aa: CASSYSTGGVEQYF
CDR3nt: TGTGCCAGCAGTTACTCTACAGGGGGAGTCGAGCAGTACTTC

v_gene: TRBV4-2
d_gene: .
abundance: .
j_gene: TRBJ1-6
CDR3aa: CASSQAHGGTNSPLHF
CDR3nt: TGTGCCAGCAGCCAAGCGCACGGGGGAACTAACTCACCCCTCCACTTT

v_gene: TRBV19
d_gene: .
abundance: few
j_gene: TRBJ2-1
CDR3aa: CASRTPGMSNEQFF
CDR3nt: TGTGCCAGTAGGACCCCAGGGATGTCGAATGAGCAGTTCTTC

v_gene: TRBV28
d_gene: .
abundance: .
j_gene: TRBJ2-5
CDR3aa: CASRQTGNQETQYF
CDR3nt: TGTGCCAGCAGGCAAACAGGGAACCAAGAGACCCAGTACTTC

v_gene: TRBV23-1
d_gene: TRBD2
abundance: .
j_gene: TRBJ2-1
CDR3aa: CASGEAGLAVYNEQFF
CDR3nt: TGCGCCAGCGGAGAGGCGGGACTAGCGGTTTACAATGAGCAGTTCTTC

v_gene: TRBV6-5
d_gene: .
abundance: .
j_gene: TRBJ1-2
CDR3aa: CASSYSPTGPYGYTF
CDR3nt: TGTGCCAGCAGTTACTCGCCCACAGGGCCCTATGGCTACACCTTC

v_gene: TRBV28
d_gene: .
abundance: .
j_gene: TRBJ1-5
CDR3aa: CASRHAQGSRGNQPQHF
CDR3nt: TGTGCCAGCAGGCACGCCCAGGGGTCGAGGGGCAATCAGCCCCAGCATTTT

v_gene: TRBV21-1
d_gene: .
abundance: .
j_gene: TRBJ2-1
CDR3aa: CASSKDAGADRYNEQFF
CDR3nt: TGTGCCAGCAGCAAAGATGCGGGGGCTGATCGCTACAATGAGCAGTTCTTC

v_gene: TRBV7-9
d_gene: TRBD2
abundance: .
j_gene: TRBJ2-5
CDR3aa: CASSSIGRLAGVKETQYF
CDR3nt: TGTGCCAGCAGCTCCATTGGGCGACTAGCGGGAGTGAAAGAGACCCAGTACTTC

v_gene: TRBV2
d_gene: TRBD1
abundance: .
j_gene: TRBJ1-6
CDR3aa: CASSERGQGYSPLHF
CDR3nt: TGTGCCAGCAGTGAAAGGGGACAGGGGTATTCACCCCTCCACTTT

v_gene: TRBV10-3
d_gene: TRBD2
abundance: .
j_gene: TRBJ2-2
CDR3aa: CAIRNVAGGGTGELFF
CDR3nt: TGTGCCATCAGGAACGTAGCGGGAGGTGGAACCGGGGAGCTGTTTTTT

v_gene: TRBV10-2
d_gene: TRBD2
abundance: once
j_gene: TRBJ2-1
CDR3aa: CASSASGLALTVEQFF
CDR3nt: TGCGCCAGCAGTGCGTCGGGACTAGCATTAACCGTTGAGCAGTTCTTC

v_gene: TRBV5-1
d_gene: TRBD1
abundance: .
j_gene: TRBJ1-6
CDR3aa: CASSRDRGNSPLHF
CDR3nt: TGCGCCAGCAGCCGGGACAGAGGAAATTCACCCCTCCACTTT

v_gene: TRBV12-5
d_gene: .
abundance: .
j_gene: TRBJ1-5
CDR3aa: CASGLVLTSWSQPQHF
CDR3nt: TGTGCTAGTGGTTTGGTACTGACGTCTTGGAGTCAGCCCCAGCATTTT

v_gene: TRBV2
d_gene: .
abundance: .
j_gene: TRBJ1-4
CDR3aa: CASISSANEKLFF
CDR3nt: TGTGCCAGCATTAGCAGTGCTAATGAAAAACTGTTTTTT

v_gene: TRBV5-1
d_gene: TRBD2
abundance: .
j_gene: TRBJ2-5
CDR3aa: CASSLFERGGLGTQYF
CDR3nt: TGCGCCAGCAGCTTGTTTGAGCGGGGGGGCCTGGGGACCCAGTACTTC

v_gene: TRBV6-1
d_gene: TRBD2
abundance: many
j_gene: TRBJ2-7
CDR3aa: CASSDGGARYF
CDR3nt: TGTGCCAGCAGTGACGGGGGGGCCCGGTACTTC

v_gene: TRBV7-8
d_gene: .
abundance: once
j_gene: TRBJ1-1
CDR3aa: CASRSGQMNTEAFF
CDR3nt: TGTGCCAGCAGATCTGGACAGATGAACACTGAAGCTTTCTTT

v_gene: TRBV5-1
d_gene: TRBD2
abundance: .
j_gene: TRBJ2-3
CDR3aa: CASSTPGGGGTDTQYF
CDR3nt: TGCGCCAGCAGCACCCCTGGCGGGGGAGGCACAGATACGCAGTATTTT